The entry that follows covers one T cell receptor beta chain sequence. This sample is part of a study of blood T cell repertoires in COVID-19. Assay: immunoSEQ multiplex PCR; the TCRdb copy retains only in-frame clones and omits some. The table records under 250,000 clones, 86% of them present only once. Looked up from germline, CDR1 is MNHEY and CDR2 is SVGAGI. Trimming cost V 6 bases and J 6 bases; bases outside gene matches: 7. The CDR3 totals 14 residues. The sequenced sample was peripheral blood. V usage is TRBV6-5 and J usage is TRBJ1-5; 8 bases fit TRBD1. The clonotype originates from an elderly woman with COVID-19, enrolled during active disease. CDR3 bases: TGTGCCAGCAGCCGACAGGGGACGGGTCAGCCCCAGCATTTT. Its translation is CASSRQGTGQPQHF.